One sample yielded the 23 T cell receptor beta chains listed below, sequenced in a study of blood T cell repertoires in COVID-19 (dated by TCRdb to the early 2020s). Receptor libraries were prepared by the immunoSEQ multiplex PCR assay. TCRdb took over this immuneACCESS table, retaining in-frame rearrangements with V and J assigned. Such tables are incomplete; in checked studies, under half of the missing clones stem from an unresolved V gene, and the remainder is unexplained. Here the sample has about 64,000 clones; approximately 85% occur a single time. The ten largest make up around 12% of the sample. Sequencing was carried out using peripheral blood. Every receptor here comes from a human donor in a cohort sampled during active COVID-19.

This rearrangement joins TRBV19 to TRBJ2-1; D possibly corresponds to TRBD1 (5 bases). Germline V lookup: CDR1 LNHDA, CDR2 SQIVND (reference sequence). The CDR3 is 15 residues long. V was cut by 3 bases and J by 6 bases, with 15 bases left in between. The CDR3, as DNA: TGTGCCAGTAGTATTATTGGCCAGGGTGGCAATGAGCAGTTCTTC. It is translated as CASSIIGQGGNEQFF.

This chain joins TRBV5-1 and TRBJ2-4; weak D call: TRBD2 (5 bases). Looked up from germline, CDR1 is SGHRS and CDR2 is YFSETQ. CDR3 length: 14 amino acids. V was trimmed by 1 base and J by 8 bases, leaving 13 bases between them. CDR3 protein: CASSLSSSRDIQYF. DNA of the CDR3: TGCGCCAGCAGCTTGTCATCTAGCCGGGACATTCAGTACTTC.

The rearrangement links TRBV10-3 to TRBJ2-2, with unresolved D. Trimming cost V 2 bases and J 3 bases, with 4 bases left between them. The CDR3 runs 13 residues. The germline V gene has CDR1 ENHRY and CDR2 SYGVKD. The CDR3 protein is CAISEADTGELFF. CDR3 DNA: TGTGCCATCAGTGAGGCGGACACCGGGGAGCTGTTTTTT.

The chain is built from TRBV29-1 and TRBJ2-7; 9 bases are shared with TRBD1. Germline-derived CDR1 and CDR2 are SQVTM and ANQGSEA. The V segment lost 7 bases and the J segment 0 bases; nucleotides outside the gene matches: 4. The CDR3 covers 13 residues. CDR3 nucleotide sequence: TGCAGCGCACAGGGGGCGAGCTCCTACGAGCAGTACTTC. It encodes CSAQGASSYEQYF.

In this sample, this clone turned up a few times. The rearrangement joins TRBV4-1 to TRBJ2-5; TRBD2 is a possible D gene (5 bases). This CDR3 region has 14 residues. The V end was cut by 1 base, the J end by 5 bases, with 11 bases between. Germline V gene sequence: CDR1 MGHRA, CDR2 YSYEKL. In DNA, the CDR3 is TGCGCCAGCAGCCAAGGGCCCCAGCGGGAGACCCAGTACTTC. Protein: CASSQGPQRETQYF.

The chain has TRBV25-1 and TRBJ2-1; 9 bases fit TRBD2. The CDR3 contains 12 residues. CDR1 MGHDK and CDR2 SYGVNS come from the germline V gene. J lost 16 bases, V lost 2 bases, and 6 bases had no gene match. The DNA of the CDR3 is TGTGCCAGCAGTGAACAGGGACTAGCCTTATTCTTC. It encodes CASSEQGLALFF.

This chain connects TRBV19 to TRBJ2-1; D is undetermined. Germline CDR1 is LNHDA and CDR2 is SQIVND (reference sequence). This CDR3 is 15 amino acids long. Trimming pared 6 bases from V and 7 bases from J, leaving 19 bases between. CDR3 sequence: CASRSDGTRSNEQFF. The CDR3 nucleotides are TGTGCCAGTAGATCTGACGGCACAAGGAGTAATGAGCAGTTCTTC.

The chain recombines TRBV28 with TRBJ1-4, with 12 bases fitting TRBD1. Per the germline V gene, CDR1 is MDHEN and CDR2 is SYDVKM. CDR3 size: 15 residues. The J segment lost 10 bases and the V segment lost 6 bases, leaving 9 bases of the junction unmatched. CDR3: CASSPGGQGAVKLFF. CDR3 in DNA: TGTGCCAGCAGCCCCGGGGGACAGGGGGCTGTAAAACTGTTTTTT.

The chain carries TRBV5-1 and TRBJ2-5; the match to TRBD2 covers 10 bases. Germline CDR1 reads SGHRS; CDR2 reads YFSETQ. Germline trimming cut 2 bases from V and 1 base from J; bases unmatched to any gene: 11. The CDR3 length is 18 residues. The CDR3 coding sequence is TGCGCCAGCAGCTTAGTTCCAGCGGGGGGGACCATCCAAGAGACCCAGTACTTC. This translates into CASSLVPAGGTIQETQYF.

About this clone itself: The sample holds other DNA sequences that translate to the same CDR3. This chain joins TRBV2 and TRBJ2-3, with 8 bases fitting TRBD1. The CDR3 consists of 13 residues. Germline V CDR1 and CDR2: SNHLY, FYNNEI. V lost 9 bases to trimming and J lost 3 bases; unmatched junction nucleotides: 5. The CDR3 DNA follows: TGTGCCAGTAGCGGACAGGGAACAGATACGCAGTATTTT. Translated, it gives CASSGQGTDTQYF.

The V call is TRBV19, the J call TRBJ1-6; perhaps TRBD1 as D (5 bases). Trimming cost V 4 bases and J 7 bases, with 17 bases left between them. Germline-derived CDR1 and CDR2 are LNHDA and SQIVND (reference sequence). CDR3 length equals 16 residues. CDR3 nucleotides: TGTGCCAGTAGTAGATGGGGGGGTACGGCGAATTCACCCCTCCACTTT. Protein sequence: CASSRWGGTANSPLHF. The entire variable domain, with the rest obtained from reference TRBV19 and TRBJ1-6, is as follows: DGGITQSPKYLFRKEGQNVTLSCEQNLNHDAMYWYRQDPGQGLRLIYYSQIVNDFQKGDIAEGYSVSREKKESFPLTVTSAQKNPTAFYLCASSRWGGTANSPLHFGNGTRLTVT.

The chain has TRBV5-1 and TRBJ1-2; perhaps TRBD1 as D (6 bases). V was pared by 0 bases and J by 2 bases, with 14 bases between. Germline values: CDR1 SGHRS, CDR2 YFSETQ. The CDR3 consists of 16 residues. CDR3 DNA sequence: TGCGCCAGCAGCTTGGAGGCGGGGGCTGTCAACTATGGCTACACCTTC. It translates to CASSLEAGAVNYGYTF.

The chain employs TRBV27 and TRBJ2-7, with TRBD2 matching over 7 bases. V lost 6 bases to trimming and J lost 0 bases; unmatched junction nucleotides: 5. Germline V gives CDR1 MNHEY, CDR2 SMNVEV (reference sequence). The CDR3 is 14 residues long. The CDR3 DNA sequence: TGTGCCAGCAGGGAGACGGGGGGCTCCTACGAGCAGTACGTC. Residues: CASRETGGSYEQYV.

The chain employs TRBV10-2 and TRBJ2-1, with D possibly TRBD2 on 7 matching bases. The V end was cut by 6 bases, the J end by 5 bases, with 17 bases between. Germline CDR1 reads WSHSY; CDR2 reads SAAADI. The CDR3 has 15 amino acids. For the CDR3, the DNA is TGCGCCAGCAGGTGGAGGGGGGGACTGGACAATGAGCAGTTCTTC. Its translation: CASRWRGGLDNEQFF.

The rearrangement uses TRBV9 and TRBJ2-5; tentatively, D is TRBD1 (6 bases). This CDR3 has 14 residues. V lost 2 bases, J lost 4 bases, and 12 bases lay in between. The V gene's germline CDR1 is SGDLS and CDR2 YYNGEE. The CDR3 DNA follows: TGTGCCAGCAGCGTCGGACAGAGGTTAGAGACCCAGTACTTC. Translation gives CASSVGQRLETQYF.

The J gene is TRBJ2-3, the V gene TRBV7-2; TRBD2 aligns across 7 bases. J gave up 7 bases and V 5 bases, and 15 bases lay outside the gene matches. This CDR3 comprises 16 residues. Germline-derived CDR1 and CDR2 are SGHTA and FQGNSA. The chain's CDR3 is CASSTAGTGEGNTQYF. As DNA, the CDR3 is TGTGCCAGCAGCACCGCCGGGACTGGGGAGGGAAATACGCAGTATTTT.

The CDR3 spells CASSPTGGSETQYF. The DNA for the CDR3 is TGTGCCAGCAGCCCCACAGGGGGGTCGGAGACCCAGTACTTC. The J gene is TRBJ2-5, the V gene TRBV3-1 (or the pseudogene TRBV3-2), with 8 bases identical to TRBD1. The germline CDR1 and CDR2 sequences are LGHDT and YNNKEL (reference sequence). Trimming removed 4 bases from V and 5 bases from J; junction bases left unmatched: 6. The CDR3 is 14 residues long.

The chain recombines TRBV30 with TRBJ2-1, with TRBD2 as a possible D gene (7 bases). Germline loops: CDR1 GTSNPN, CDR2 SVGIG (reference sequence). The CDR3 consists of 14 residues. V lost 3 bases to trimming and J lost 6 bases, with 15 bases between them. CDR3 sequence reads: CAWRGRGSSNEQFF. For the CDR3, the DNA is TGTGCCTGGAGGGGGAGGGGGAGTAGCAATGAGCAGTTCTTC.

The chain recombines TRBV18 with TRBJ1-4; D is undetermined. The V and J ends lost 5 bases and 4 bases respectively, with 14 bases between them. The CDR3 sequence is 15 residues long. Germline lookup yields CDR1 KGHSH and CDR2 LQKENI. In nucleotides, the CDR3 is TGTGCCAGCTCAAAAGCGACGGTTTTTAATGAAAAACTGTTTTTT. Its protein product is CASSKATVFNEKLFF.

V and J are TRBV5-4 and TRBJ2-1; 8 bases align to TRBD2. Per the germline V gene, CDR1 is SGHNT and CDR2 is YYREEE (reference sequence). This CDR3 region has 16 residues. The ends lost 1 base at V and 2 bases at J; junction bases unmatched: 5. CDR3 sequence: CASSLLISGTYNEQFF. Written as DNA, the CDR3 is TGTGCCAGCAGCTTGTTGATTAGCGGGACCTACAATGAGCAGTTCTTC. The full variable domain, with the rest looked up from reference TRBV5-4 and TRBJ2-1, is ETGVTQSPTHLIKTRGQQVTLRCSSQSGHNTVSWYQQALGQGPQFIFQYYREEENGRGNFPPRFSGLQFPNYSSELNVNALELDDSALYLCASSLLISGTYNEQFFGPGTRLTVL.

The chain couples TRBV7-9 to TRBJ1-1; 9 bases fit TRBD1. The trim removed 5 bases at V and 5 bases at J, leaving 6 bases unmatched. Germline assignment: CDR1 SEHNR and CDR2 FQNEAQ (reference sequence). The CDR3 has 14 residues. As DNA, the CDR3 is TGTGCCAGCAGCCGAGGGACAGGGATGACTGAAGCTTTCTTT. This codes for CASSRGTGMTEAFF.

The rearrangement uses TRBV7-6 and TRBJ2-3; TRBD2 is a possible D gene (5 bases). The CDR3 is made up of 15 amino acids. CDR1 and CDR2 from the germline V gene are SGHVS and FNYEAQ. Deletions cut 3 bases from V and 0 bases from J, with 10 bases between. Written as DNA, the CDR3 is TGTGCCAGCAGCTTTCGGGATTCCAGCACAGATACGCAGTATTTT. Translation: CASSFRDSSTDTQYF.

This clone was recorded once. The chain carries TRBV7-7 and TRBJ2-5; 7 bases map to TRBD2. Germline CDR1 and CDR2: SSHAT and FNYEAQ (reference sequence). J lost 2 bases, V lost 1 base, and 4 bases had no gene match. The CDR3 has 15 residues. CDR3: CASSLGGGGQETQYF. CDR3 bases: TGTGCCAGCAGCTTAGGGGGGGGTGGGCAAGAGACCCAGTACTTC.